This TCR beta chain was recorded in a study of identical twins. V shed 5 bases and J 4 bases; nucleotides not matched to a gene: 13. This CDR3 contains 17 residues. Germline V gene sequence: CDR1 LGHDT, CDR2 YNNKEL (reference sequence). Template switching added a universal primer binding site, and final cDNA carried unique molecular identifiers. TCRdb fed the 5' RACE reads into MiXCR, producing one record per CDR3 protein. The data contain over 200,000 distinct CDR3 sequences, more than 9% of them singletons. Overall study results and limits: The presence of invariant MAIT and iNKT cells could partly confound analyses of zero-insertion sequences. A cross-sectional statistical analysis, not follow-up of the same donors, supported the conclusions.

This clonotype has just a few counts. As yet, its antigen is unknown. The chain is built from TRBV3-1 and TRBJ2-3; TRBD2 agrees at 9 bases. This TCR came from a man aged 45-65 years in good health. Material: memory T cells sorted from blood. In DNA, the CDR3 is TGTGCCAGCAGCTACAGACTACCGGGACTAGCATCAGATACGCAGTATTTT. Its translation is CASSYRLPGLASDTQYF.